The 2 T cell receptor beta chains in this list originate from one sample, sequenced in a study of human T cells and chemical hapten exposure. Time point here: pre-sensitization, week 0. Treatment of the sample: therapeutic diphenylcyclopropenone sensitization with weekly scalp DPC. Each CDR3 protein is one row after TCRdb ran MiXCR on the RACE reads. The table lists around 250,000 distinct CDR3 sequences, about 9% of them singletons, with approximately 2.2% in the top ten. The sequencing here drew on whole blood, taken in connection with sensitization to the hapten diphenylcyclopropenone (DPC). The receptors were sampled from a woman in her 40s with alopecia areata. Some clones in this sample may be carry-over from other donors' samples.

The chain is built from TRBV29-1 and TRBJ2-1; possible D gene TRBD1, 5 bases. The germline V and J ends were trimmed by 7 bases and 4 bases, with 14 bases remaining between them. The CDR3 is 13 amino acids. Germline V lookup: CDR1 SQVTM, CDR2 ANQGSEA. CDR3 nucleotides: TGCAGCGCCTCGACAGTCCGATACAATGAGCAGTTCTTC. It yields the protein CSASTVRYNEQFF.

This clonotype was detected many times. The J gene is TRBJ1-5, the V gene TRBV28; D call uncertain. Trimming pared 4 bases from V and 5 bases from J, leaving 6 bases between. The CDR3 is 12 residues long. CDR1 is MDHEN and CDR2 is SYDVKM in the germline V gene. The DNA for the CDR3 is TGTGCCAGCAGTTCTGAGTATCAGCCCCAGCATTTT. Its translation: CASSSEYQPQHF.